Below are 18 T cell receptor beta chains sequenced from a single sample in a study of follicular helper T cells after annual influenza vaccination. Measured with immunoSEQ multiplex PCR; TCRdb has only the in-frame clones, and not every one. The sample records 5,000 to 7,000 clones, 80% to 85% being singletons. The time point is: 2015-2016 season, pre-vaccination. The sequenced sample was CXCR5- memory CD4+ T cells sorted from blood, obtained on the day of influenza vaccination. Source of these receptors: an adult who received the influenza vaccine.

The chain employs TRBV5-1 and TRBJ2-5; D is possibly TRBD2 (5 bases). Germline CDR1 and CDR2: SGHRS and YFSETQ. V was cut by 0 bases and J by 5 bases, with 11 bases left in between. This CDR3 spans 14 amino acids. CDR3 DNA: TGCGCCAGCAGCTTGGGGGAGTTGGGGGAGACCCAGTACTTC. This gives the protein CASSLGELGETQYF.

This clone has just a few counts. The chain couples TRBV2 to TRBJ1-4; a weak D match, TRBD1 (5 bases). V gave up 5 bases and J gave up 4 bases, with 11 bases separating them. The CDR3 has 14 amino acids. Per the germline V gene, CDR1 is SNHLY and CDR2 is FYNNEI. The CDR3 reads CASSPGRNNEKLFF. CDR3 coding DNA: TGTGCCAGCAGTCCGGGACGGAATAATGAAAAACTGTTTTTT.

The chain couples TRBV18 to TRBJ1-6; D might be TRBD1 (6 bases). Trimming pared 6 bases from V and 1 base from J, leaving 13 bases between. Germline CDR1 and CDR2: KGHSH and LQKENI. The CDR3 sequence is 16 residues long. The DNA of the CDR3 is TGTGCCAGCTCTCGCAGGGGAGAATCCTATAATTCACCCCTCCACTTT. It encodes CASSRRGESYNSPLHF.

CDR3 DNA: TGTTCTGCAGGCTTTGCAACTAATGAAAAACTGTTTTTT. Amino acids: CSAGFATNEKLFF. The chain carries TRBV21-1 and TRBJ1-4; TRBD1 reflects the table's D call only, with no check against the DNA. TRBV21-1 is annotated as a pseudogene. CDR3 length equals 13 residues.

In its sample, this clone was seen a few times. The V call is TRBV30, the J call TRBJ1-6; D is ambiguous. Germline V gives CDR1 GTSNPN, CDR2 SVGIG (reference sequence). The CDR3 has 15 residues. V lost 0 bases and J lost 5, with 11 bases in between. The CDR3 loop is CAWSVIGSHNSPLHF. For the CDR3, the DNA is TGTGCCTGGAGTGTAATTGGGAGCCATAATTCACCCCTCCACTTT.

This clone was observed once. The V and J genes are TRBV11-2 and TRBJ2-2; D unclear. Germline CDR1 reads SGHAT; CDR2 reads FQNNGV. This CDR3 comprises 12 residues. The germline V and J ends were trimmed by 1 base and 10 bases, with 7 bases remaining between them. In nucleotides, the CDR3 is TGTGCCAGCAGCTTAGGTGGTGAGGAGCTGTTTTTT. Translating gives CASSLGGEELFF.

The J gene is TRBJ2-3, the V gene TRBV11-1; D possibly corresponds to TRBD2 (7 bases). The V gene lost 5 bases and the J gene lost 7 bases, with 19 bases spanning the gap. There are 15 residues in the CDR3. From germline, CDR1 is SGHAT and CDR2 FQDESV (reference sequence). DNA of the CDR3: TGTGCCAGCAGCCCCCAAGGGGGAGGGCCAAATACGCAGTATTTT. Translated, it gives CASSPQGGGPNTQYF.

The chain carries TRBV4-2 and TRBJ2-3, with 9 nucleotides matching TRBD2. Germline CDR1 is LGHNA and CDR2 is YNFKEQ. With V trimmed by 1 base and J by 4 bases, 6 bases remained unmatched. CDR3 length: 16 amino acids. The CDR3 nucleotides are TGTGCCAGCAGCCAAGCAGACAAGCGGGGGGCAGATACGCAGTATTTT. The encoded protein is CASSQADKRGADTQYF.

This clone was detected only a few times. The V gene is TRBV5-1, the J gene TRBJ1-6; 7 bases align to TRBD1. CDR1 and CDR2 from the germline V gene are SGHRS and YFSETQ. The CDR3 loop spans 15 amino acids. The V gene end was trimmed by 7 bases and the J gene end by 0 bases; junction bases not matched to a gene: 4. The CDR3 region is CASGQDSSYNSPLHF. The CDR3, as DNA: TGCGCCAGCGGACAGGATAGCTCCTATAATTCACCCCTCCACTTT.

J is TRBJ1-3 and V is TRBV2, with D perhaps matching TRBD1 (5 bases). Trimming took off 8 bases at V and 2 bases at J, with 13 bases between the two ends. This CDR3 spans 14 amino acids. In germline, CDR1 is SNHLY, CDR2 FYNNEI. CDR3 protein: CASSGDPPGNTIYF. CDR3 DNA sequence: TGTGCCAGCTCTGGGGACCCGCCTGGAAACACCATATATTTT.

This rearrangement joins TRBV11-2 to TRBJ2-2; 10 bases fit TRBD2. The V and J ends lost 5 bases and 6 bases, in that order; junction bases with no gene match: 6. In germline, CDR1 is SGHAT, CDR2 FQNNGV. The CDR3 has 15 residues. CDR3 amino acids: CASSGIAGGAGELFF. CDR3 sequence (DNA): TGTGCCAGCAGCGGGATAGCGGGGGGAGCCGGGGAGCTGTTTTTT.

V gene TRBV19 combines with J gene TRBJ2-7; 7 bases agree with TRBD2. CDR1 LNHDA and CDR2 SQIVND come from the germline V gene (reference sequence). Trimming took 2 bases from V and 3 from J; bases not matched to a gene: 7. CDR3 length: 15 amino acids. The CDR3 DNA reads as TGTGCCAGTAGTATAAGAGCGGGAACGGTCTACGAGCAGTACTTC. Protein: CASSIRAGTVYEQYF. Variable domain in full (rest from reference TRBV19 and TRBJ2-7): DGGITQSPKYLFRKEGQNVTLSCEQNLNHDAMYWYRQDPGQGLRLIYYSQIVNDFQKGDIAEGYSVSREKKESFPLTVTSAQKNPTAFYLCASSIRAGTVYEQYFGPGTRLTVT.

This chain links TRBV5-1 with TRBJ2-1, with D perhaps TRBD1 (5 bases). In germline, CDR1 is SGHRS, CDR2 YFSETQ. The CDR3 totals 14 residues. Trimming removed 5 bases at V and 8 bases at J, with 17 bases between. CDR3 sequence: CASRMGPEKDEQFF. CDR3 coding DNA: TGCGCCAGCAGAATGGGGCCCGAAAAAGATGAGCAGTTCTTC. Drawing the rest from reference TRBV5-1 and TRBJ2-1, the complete variable domain is KAGVTQTPRYLIKTRGQQVTLSCSPISGHRSVSWYQQTPGQGLQFLFEYFSETQRNKGNFPGRFSGRQFSNSRSEMNVSTLELGDSALYLCASRMGPEKDEQFFGPGTRLTVL.

There are a few counts of this clone. This sequence joins TRBV9 and TRBJ2-3; D not resolved. V was shortened by 0 bases and J by 6 bases, with 5 bases between the two germline ends. This CDR3 has 12 residues. Germline CDR1 SGDLS, CDR2 YYNGEE. CDR3 DNA sequence: TGTGCCAGCAGCGTAGACCTGGATACGCAGTATTTT. It is translated as CASSVDLDTQYF.

The rearrangement joins TRBV5-1 to TRBJ2-2; D remains ambiguous. CDR1 is SGHRS, CDR2 YFSETQ, per germline. The CDR3 spans 15 residues. The germline V and J ends were trimmed by 1 base and 4 bases, with 11 bases remaining between them. CDR3 in amino acids: CASSLPIAPTGELFF. CDR3 nucleotide sequence: TGCGCCAGCAGCTTGCCTATAGCCCCCACCGGGGAGCTGTTTTTT.

This clone was seen only a few times. This chain connects TRBV9 to TRBJ2-3; weak D call: TRBD2 (6 bases). V lost 1 base, J lost 2 bases, and 20 bases lay in between. Germline CDR1 is SGDLS and CDR2 is YYNGEE. This CDR3 contains 18 residues. The CDR3 loop is CASSVYSPVGGDTDTQYF. In DNA, the CDR3 is TGTGCCAGCAGCGTATACTCCCCAGTAGGCGGGGACACAGATACGCAGTATTTT.

The rearrangement links TRBV28 to TRBJ2-5, with D uncertain. Germline values: CDR1 MDHEN, CDR2 SYDVKM. V was shortened by 7 bases and J by 5 bases, with 14 bases between the two germline ends. CDR3 length: 13 residues. The CDR3 DNA sequence: TGTGCCAGCACCGCTCTGACCCAGGAGACCCAGTACTTC. Translation gives CASTALTQETQYF. The whole variable domain, remainder taken from reference TRBV28 and TRBJ2-5, is DVKVTQSSRYLVKRTGEKVFLECVQDMDHENMFWYRQDPGLGLRLIYFSYDVKMKEKGDIPEGYSVSREKKERFSLILESASTNQTSMYLCASTALTQETQYFGPGTRLLVL.

The chain combines TRBV18 with TRBJ2-1, with 7 bases fitting TRBD1. Germline assignment: CDR1 KGHSH and CDR2 LQKENI. V trimming: 2 bases; J trimming: 0 bases; junction bases outside the gene matches: 1. The CDR3 is made up of 15 amino acids. The CDR3 DNA reads as TGTGCCAGCTCACCAACAGGGGTCTCCTACAATGAGCAGTTCTTC. Its translation is CASSPTGVSYNEQFF.